Following are 5 T cell receptor beta chains from one sample sequenced in a study of T cells after yellow fever vaccination. MiXCR was run by TCRdb on the 5' RACE reads, yielding one entry per CDR3 protein. This sample has 300,000 or so distinct CDR3 sequences, with 10% to 15% found just once. The sample was CD4+ T cells sorted from PBMCs, taken 45 days after the yellow fever booster vaccination. These receptors came from a man aged 30 to 45 who received the YFV17D yellow fever vaccine.

The V gene is TRBV18, the J gene TRBJ2-5; D perhaps matches TRBD1 (6 bases). The germline V gene has CDR1 KGHSH and CDR2 LQKENI. This CDR3 comprises 15 residues. V lost 6 bases, J lost 1 base, and 15 bases lay in between. The CDR3 bases are TGTGCCAGCTCGGGCCCGGACAGCCTCCAAGAGACCCAGTACTTC. Translating gives CASSGPDSLQETQYF.

This clonotype occurred once. The chain joins TRBV12-3 or TRBV12-4 to TRBJ2-1; 11 nucleotides align to TRBD1. The V gene end was trimmed by 4 bases and the J gene end by 2 bases; junction bases not matched to a gene: 4. The CDR3 covers 16 residues. This CDR3 reads CASSSRDRGTYNEQFF. In nucleotides, the CDR3 is TGTGCCAGCAGTTCCCGGGACAGGGGGACCTACAATGAGCAGTTCTTC.

This clonotype appeared a few times. The rearrangement links TRBV27 to TRBJ2-7; 10 positions match TRBD1. Germline values: CDR1 MNHEY, CDR2 SMNVEV (reference sequence). The CDR3 is 15 residues long. The V gene end was trimmed by 6 bases and the J gene end by 6 bases; junction bases not matched to a gene: 11. CDR3 amino acids: CASSRQGALATEQYF. The CDR3 nucleotides are TGTGCCAGCAGCAGACAGGGGGCGCTAGCTACCGAGCAGTACTTC.

This clonotype has a handful of counts. This rearrangement joins TRBV20-1 to TRBJ2-4, with a weak D call TRBD1 (6 bases). The CDR3 runs to 12 residues. From germline, CDR1 is DFQATT and CDR2 SNEGSKA (reference sequence). Trimming removed 4 bases from V and 4 bases from J, with 8 bases in between. The CDR3 here is CSATGQKNIQYF. In nucleotides, the CDR3 is TGCAGTGCTACGGGACAAAAAAACATTCAGTACTTC.

The V and J genes are TRBV7-2 and TRBJ2-7, with D possibly matching TRBD1 (6 bases). Trimming removed 11 bases at V and 3 bases at J, with 17 bases between. Germline CDR1 is SGHTA and CDR2 is FQGNSA. This CDR3 contains 13 residues. CDR3 DNA sequence: TGTGCCTCCCGACGGGACAACCTCTACGAGCAGTACTTC. Its protein is CASRRDNLYEQYF. The variable domain in full, with the rest retrieved from reference TRBV7-2 and TRBJ2-7, is GAGVSQSPSNKVTEKGKDVELRCDPISGHTALYWYRQSLGQGLEFLIYFQGNSAPDKSGLPSDRFSAERTGGSVSTLTIQRTQQEDSAVYLCASRRDNLYEQYFGPGTRLTVT.